These 28 T cell receptor beta chains were sequenced from one sample in a study of breast tumors, draining lymph nodes, adjacent tissues. TCRdb processed the multiplex PCR reads anew with MiXCR; each CDR3 protein has one entry. This table has about 80,000 distinct CDR3 sequences, roughly a fifth appearing once. The lymph nodes were axillary draining lymph nodes from breast cancer patients. Sequenced: axillary lymph node tissue. The receptors derive from a female donor with breast cancer. Some clones in this sample may be carry-over from other donors' samples.

This clonotype was seen at least ten times. The gene calls are TRBV5-1 and TRBJ1-3; maybe TRBD1 (5 bases). The CDR3 length is 14 residues. Trimming stripped 0 bases from V and 4 bases from J, with 8 bases between. Per the germline V gene, CDR1 is SGHRS and CDR2 is YFSETQ. The CDR3 region is CASSLGDSGNTIYF. The CDR3 nucleotides read TGCGCCAGCAGCTTGGGGGACTCGGGAAACACCATATATTTT.

The chain uses TRBV28 and TRBJ2-3; D is perhaps TRBD2 (6 bases). Between the trimmed V and J ends, which lost 7 bases and 5 bases, there was a span of 19 bases. This CDR3 region has 15 residues. Germline V gene lookup returns CDR1 MDHEN and CDR2 SYDVKM. CDR3 sequence (DNA): TGTGCCAGCACTACGTATGGGGGGTTCGGAGATACGCAGTATTTT. This gives the protein CASTTYGGFGDTQYF.

This clonotype showed up just once. A much larger clone differs by one base, so this may be a read error. The CDR3 does not close with the conserved phenylalanine or tryptophan, likely indicating a read error. V is TRBV11-3 and J is TRBJ2-2; no clear D gene. Germline-derived CDR1 and CDR2 are SGHNT and YENEEA. Deletions cut 5 bases from V and 5 bases from J, with 6 bases between. The length of the CDR3 is 12 residues. CDR3 residues: CASSPGTGELFV. CDR3 nucleotide sequence: TGTGCCAGCAGCCCCGGGACCGGGGAGCTGTTTGTT.

This clonotype showed up many times. This chain links TRBV2 with TRBJ2-1, with D possibly matching TRBD1 (7 bases). Trimming took 4 bases from V and 9 from J, leaving 16 bases between them. Germline-derived CDR1 and CDR2 are SNHLY and FYNNEI. CDR3 length: 14 amino acids. CDR3 amino acids: CASSVGGGGPEQFF. CDR3 nucleotides: TGTGCCAGCAGTGTTGGAGGGGGCGGGCCTGAGCAGTTCTTC. The whole variable domain, filled in from reference TRBV2 and TRBJ2-1, reads EPEVTQTPSHQVTQMGQEVILRCVPISNHLYFYWYRQILGQKVEFLVSFYNNEISEKSEIFDDQFSVERPDGSNFTLKIRSTKLEDSAMYFCASSVGGGGPEQFFGPGTRLTVL.

This clonotype was detected ten times or more. The chain combines TRBV6-1 with TRBJ1-2, with a tentative D call TRBD1 (6 bases). Deletions cut 2 bases from V and 4 bases from J, with 8 bases between. The CDR3 has 13 residues. Germline V lookup: CDR1 MNHNS, CDR2 SASEGT. This CDR3 reads CASSETGIYGYTF. CDR3 DNA sequence: TGTGCCAGCAGTGAAACAGGGATCTATGGCTACACCTTC.

The table lists this clonotype with many counts. V usage is TRBV19 and J usage is TRBJ2-7, with a weak D call TRBD2 (5 bases). The CDR3 length is 13 residues. Trimming left V 1 base short and J 6 bases short, with 10 bases between. The germline V gene has CDR1 LNHDA and CDR2 SQIVND (reference sequence). CDR3 sequence (DNA): TGTGCCAGTAGTATAGGCACTAGTTTCGAGCAGTACTTC. Protein product: CASSIGTSFEQYF.

This clonotype was found many times. J is TRBJ1-6 and V is TRBV20-1, with unresolved D. Looked up from germline, CDR1 is DFQATT and CDR2 is SNEGSKA (reference sequence). The CDR3 is made up of 13 amino acids. V was pared by 8 bases and J by 5 bases, with 13 bases between. In nucleotides, the CDR3 is TGCAGTTCGAAAGGAGAGGATAATTCACCCCTCCACTTT. Its translation: CSSKGEDNSPLHF.

For this clonotype: Since a much larger clone is just one base distant, this may be a read error. This chain connects TRBV3-1 to TRBJ2-7; 8 positions match TRBD2. There are 14 residues in the CDR3. The junction had 7 bases not matched to a gene; V was cut back by 6 bases and J by 3 bases. From germline, CDR1 is LGHDT and CDR2 YNNKEL (reference sequence). The CDR3 sequence: CASRRLARGYEQYF. CDR3 nucleotide sequence: TGTGCCAGCAGGAGACTAGCGAGAGGCTACGAGCAGTACTTC.

To note about this clonotype: This may arise from a read error, as a much more abundant clone is one base away. A read error is likely, as this CDR3 ends without the conserved phenylalanine or tryptophan. The chain has TRBV30 and TRBJ2-7; tentative D call: TRBD1 (5 bases). This CDR3 is built from 11 residues. Germline CDR1 and CDR2: GTSNPN and SVGIG (reference sequence). The V gene lost 4 bases and the J gene lost 6 bases, with 10 bases spanning the gap. CDR3 region: CAWTGLGEQYL. The DNA for the CDR3 is TGTGCCTGGACAGGGTTAGGCGAGCAGTACCTC.

In its sample, this clonotype was seen many times. This chain connects TRBV6-5 to TRBJ1-6, with TRBD1 identical over 8 bases. V was pared by 6 bases and J by 5 bases, with 9 bases of the junction left unmatched. In germline, CDR1 is MNHEY, CDR2 SVGAGI. The CDR3 length is 16 residues. The CDR3 coding sequence is TGTGCCAGCAGGACAGGGGAACACCTTGATAATTCACCCCTCCACTTT. Translated, it gives CASRTGEHLDNSPLHF.

CDR3 in amino acids: CASSFPGQGNEQYF. CDR3 coding DNA: TGTGCCAGCAGTTTCCCGGGACAGGGGAACGAGCAGTACTTC. This rearrangement joins TRBV28 to TRBJ2-7; 10 bases fit TRBD1. There are 14 residues in the CDR3. Trimming took 3 bases from V and 5 from J; bases not matched to a gene: 4. The germline gives CDR1 MDHEN, CDR2 SYDVKM.

This clonotype showed up many times. The genes are TRBV28 and TRBJ2-7; D gene unclear. Germline V lookup: CDR1 MDHEN, CDR2 SYDVKM. The V gene lost 6 bases and the J gene lost 3 bases, with 6 bases spanning the gap. This CDR3 has 11 residues. The CDR3: CASRGFYEQYF. Written as DNA, the CDR3 is TGTGCCAGCAGGGGATTCTACGAGCAGTACTTC.

This clonotype was recorded many times. CDR3 nucleotide sequence: TGTGCCAGCAGACCCACAGGGGGCTATGGCTACACCTTC. This gives the protein CASRPTGGYGYTF. The chain has TRBV6-5 and TRBJ1-2, with TRBD1 matching over 8 bases. The germline V gene encodes CDR1 MNHEY and CDR2 SVGAGI. CDR3 length equals 13 residues. J was trimmed by 4 bases and V by 6 bases; bases with no gene match: 4.

There are many counts of this clonotype. The V and J genes are TRBV3-1 and TRBJ2-7, with a weak D call TRBD1 (6 bases). Looked up from germline, CDR1 is LGHDT and CDR2 is YNNKEL (reference sequence). Trimming stripped 4 bases from V and 8 bases from J, with 18 bases between. This CDR3 comprises 14 residues. The CDR3 nucleotides read TGTGCCAGCAGCCCCTCCGTGCAGGGGCTAAAGCAGTACTTC. Encoded protein: CASSPSVQGLKQYF.

This clonotype was seen at least ten times. Written as DNA, the CDR3 is TGTGCCAGCACCACAGGGAAGACTGGAAACACCATATATTTT. Protein product: CASTTGKTGNTIYF. V is TRBV6-6 and J is TRBJ1-3; tentative D call: TRBD1 (6 bases). This CDR3 has 14 residues. Between the trimmed V and J ends, which lost 7 bases and 2 bases, there was a span of 12 bases. Germline lookup yields CDR1 MNHNY and CDR2 SVGAGI (reference sequence).

For this clonotype: The conserved phenylalanine or tryptophan normally closing the CDR3 is absent here, so this likely arose from a read error. The V gene is TRBV15, the J gene TRBJ1-2; no definite D call. Germline CDR1 reads LNHNV; CDR2 reads YYDKDF (reference sequence). The CDR3 extends over 13 amino acids. Trimming removed 4 bases at V and 8 bases at J, with 14 bases between. The CDR3 reads CATSKDRVGGYTS. The CDR3 DNA reads as TGTGCCACCAGCAAAGATAGGGTTGGGGGCTACACCTCC.

This clonotype came up many times. The chain is built from TRBV5-1 and TRBJ2-2; 7 nucleotides match TRBD2. Germline CDR1 and CDR2: SGHRS and YFSETQ. The V gene end was trimmed by 0 bases and the J gene end by 6 bases; junction bases not matched to a gene: 8. This CDR3 has 16 amino acids. The CDR3 loop is CASSLAGVAGAGELFF. The CDR3 DNA follows: TGCGCCAGCAGCTTGGCCGGGGTAGCGGGCGCCGGGGAGCTGTTTTTT.

This clonotype was seen ten or more times. The genes are TRBV5-6 and TRBJ2-3; D uncertain. The germline gives CDR1 SGHDT, CDR2 YYEEEE. There are 14 residues in the CDR3. Trimming removed 5 bases from V and 0 bases from J, with 10 bases in between. The CDR3 sequence is CASRSRYSTDTQYF. DNA for the CDR3: TGTGCCAGCAGATCCCGCTACAGCACAGATACGCAGTATTTT.

This clonotype was seen ten or more times. The chain carries TRBV2 and TRBJ1-6, with 9 nucleotides matching TRBD1. The CDR3 is 15 residues long. Germline lookup yields CDR1 SNHLY and CDR2 FYNNEI. V shed 7 bases, J shed 8 bases, and the junction held 9 bases outside the gene matches. The CDR3 here is CASTTGTGYYSPLHF. CDR3 DNA: TGTGCCAGCACTACCGGGACAGGGTATTATTCACCCCTCCACTTT.

Many counts were recorded for this clonotype. The chain uses TRBV11-2 and TRBJ2-7, with D perhaps matching TRBD2 (7 bases). There are 16 residues in the CDR3. Trimming removed 5 bases from V and 0 bases from J, with 17 bases in between. In germline, CDR1 is SGHAT, CDR2 FQNNGV. CDR3 in DNA: TGTGCCAGCAGCCATCTGGGGGGGGCCAGCTCCTACGAGCAGTACTTC. It codes for CASSHLGGASSYEQYF.

This clonotype was picked up many times. The V call is TRBV20-1, the J call TRBJ2-1; 11 nucleotides align to TRBD2. The V gene's germline CDR1 is DFQATT and CDR2 SNEGSKA (reference sequence). The CDR3 runs 13 residues. V shed 6 bases, J shed 4 bases, and the junction held 2 bases outside the gene matches. CDR3 nucleotide sequence: TGCAGTGCAACTAGCGGGAGTTACAATGAGCAGTTCTTC. This gives the protein CSATSGSYNEQFF.

The V call is TRBV13, the J call TRBJ2-4; TRBD2 matches 7 bases. V shed 6 bases and J 0 bases; nucleotides not matched to a gene: 8. The CDR3 contains 16 residues. Per germline, CDR1 PRHDT and CDR2 FYEKMQ (reference sequence). The CDR3 protein is CASSPGGFLAKNIQYF. Here the CDR3 DNA reads TGTGCCAGCAGTCCCGGGGGGTTTCTAGCCAAAAACATTCAGTACTTC.

This clonotype showed up many times. This sequence joins TRBV13 and TRBJ2-7; 12 nucleotides line up with TRBD2. Trimming at V came to 5 bases and at J to 3 bases, leaving 8 bases not matched to a gene. The CDR3 extends over 16 amino acids. Looked up from germline, CDR1 is PRHDT and CDR2 is FYEKMQ (reference sequence). CDR3 DNA sequence: TGTGCCAGCAGCCGGACTAGCGGGGTGATCTACTACGAGCAGTACTTC. It specifies CASSRTSGVIYYEQYF.

This clonotype was seen many times. This chain links TRBV20-1 with TRBJ2-4, with TRBD2 matching 8 bases. CDR3 length: 16 amino acids. Germline values: CDR1 DFQATT, CDR2 SNEGSKA (reference sequence). V was clipped by 1 base and J by 8 bases; unmatched bases: 13. The CDR3 here is CSARVLAGGASDIQYF. CDR3 DNA: TGCAGTGCTAGAGTTTTGGCGGGAGGTGCATCGGACATTCAGTACTTC.

Ten or more counts support this clonotype. The genes are TRBV3-1 and TRBJ1-2; D call uncertain. Deletions cut 5 bases from V and 7 bases from J, with 11 bases between. Germline V lookup: CDR1 LGHDT, CDR2 YNNKEL (reference sequence). There are 12 residues in the CDR3. The CDR3 region is CASSSRATGYTF. The CDR3 coding sequence is TGTGCCAGCAGCTCCCGGGCAACTGGCTACACCTTC. Drawing the rest from reference TRBV3-1 and TRBJ1-2, the complete variable domain is DTAVSQTPKYLVTQMGNDKSIKCEQNLGHDTMYWYKQDSKKFLKIMFSYNNKELIINETVPNRFSPKSPDKAHLNLHINSLELGDSAVYFCASSSRATGYTFGSGTRLTVV.

This clonotype was detected ten times or more. The V call is TRBV20-1, the J call TRBJ2-1; the D gene is possibly TRBD1 (5 bases). This CDR3 is 12 amino acids long. Germline V gives CDR1 DFQATT, CDR2 SNEGSKA (reference sequence). Trimming shortened V by 5 bases and J by 4 bases, and 9 bases separated the two germline ends. This CDR3 reads CSASRVYNEQFF. DNA of the CDR3: TGCAGTGCTTCCAGGGTTTACAATGAGCAGTTCTTC.

This clonotype has only one observation. It may be a read error: a sequence one base away is much more abundant. The chain is built from TRBV11-3 and TRBJ2-1; 7 bases fit TRBD2. Germline V gene lookup returns CDR1 SGHNT and CDR2 YENEEA. Unmatched junction bases numbered 9, after V lost 7 bases and J lost 6 bases. CDR3 length: 14 residues. As DNA, the CDR3 is TGTGCCAGCACCCACTCGGGGGGTACCAATGAGCAGTTCTTC. Translating gives CASTHSGGTNEQFF.

V is TRBV28 and J is TRBJ1-5; no clear D. The V end lost 9 bases, the J end lost 5 bases, and 23 bases lay between the germline ends. Germline V gives CDR1 MDHEN, CDR2 SYDVKM. The CDR3 is made up of 16 amino acids. Here the CDR3 DNA reads TGTGCCAGTCAGTTTAGTAGCGGATTAGGCGATCAGCCCCAGCATTTT. Translated, it gives CASQFSSGLGDQPQHF.